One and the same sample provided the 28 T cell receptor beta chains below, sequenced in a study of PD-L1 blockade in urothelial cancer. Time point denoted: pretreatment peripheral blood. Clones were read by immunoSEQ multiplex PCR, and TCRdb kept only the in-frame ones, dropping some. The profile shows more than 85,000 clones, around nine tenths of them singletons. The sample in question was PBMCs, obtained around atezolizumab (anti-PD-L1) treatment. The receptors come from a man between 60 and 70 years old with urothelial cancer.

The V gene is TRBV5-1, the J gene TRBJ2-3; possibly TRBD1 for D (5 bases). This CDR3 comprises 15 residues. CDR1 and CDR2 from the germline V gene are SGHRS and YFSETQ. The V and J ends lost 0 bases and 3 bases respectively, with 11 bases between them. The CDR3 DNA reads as TGCGCCAGCAGCTTGGACAGGTTAGCAACAGATACGCAGTATTTT. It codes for CASSLDRLATDTQYF.

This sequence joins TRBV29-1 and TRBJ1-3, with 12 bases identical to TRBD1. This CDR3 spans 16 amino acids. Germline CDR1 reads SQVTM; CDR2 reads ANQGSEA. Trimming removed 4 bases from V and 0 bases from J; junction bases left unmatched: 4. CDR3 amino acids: CSVGGTGGASGNTIYF. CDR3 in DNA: TGCAGCGTTGGGGGGACAGGGGGCGCCTCTGGAAACACCATATATTTT.

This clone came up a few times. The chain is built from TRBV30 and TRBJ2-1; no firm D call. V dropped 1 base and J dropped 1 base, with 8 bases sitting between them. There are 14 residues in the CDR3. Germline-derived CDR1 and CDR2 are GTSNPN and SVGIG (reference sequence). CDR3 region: CAWSDLNSYNEQFF. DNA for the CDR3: TGTGCCTGGAGTGACCTAAATTCCTACAATGAGCAGTTCTTC. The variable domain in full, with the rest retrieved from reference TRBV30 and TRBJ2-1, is SQTIHQWPATLVQPVGSPLSLECTVEGTSNPNLYWYRQAAGRGLQLLFYSVGIGQISSEVPQNLSASRPQDRQFILSSKKLLLSDSGFYLCAWSDLNSYNEQFFGPGTRLTVL.

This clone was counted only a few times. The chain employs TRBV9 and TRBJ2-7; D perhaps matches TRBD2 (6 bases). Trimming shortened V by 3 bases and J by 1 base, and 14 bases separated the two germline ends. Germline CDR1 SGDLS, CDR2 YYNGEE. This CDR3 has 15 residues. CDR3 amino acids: CASSAAGTPSYEQYF. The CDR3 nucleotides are TGTGCCAGCAGCGCCGCCGGGACTCCTTCCTACGAGCAGTACTTC.

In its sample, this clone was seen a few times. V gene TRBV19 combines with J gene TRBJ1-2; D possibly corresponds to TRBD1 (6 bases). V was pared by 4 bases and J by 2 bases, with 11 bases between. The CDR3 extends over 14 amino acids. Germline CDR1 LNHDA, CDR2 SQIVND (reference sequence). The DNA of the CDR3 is TGTGCCAGTAGTACCCAGGGGCCCAACTATGGCTACACCTTC. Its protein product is CASSTQGPNYGYTF.

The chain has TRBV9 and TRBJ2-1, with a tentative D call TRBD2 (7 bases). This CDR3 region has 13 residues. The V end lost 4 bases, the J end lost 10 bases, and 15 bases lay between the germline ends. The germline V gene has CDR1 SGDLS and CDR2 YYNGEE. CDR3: CASSRGTTGEQFF. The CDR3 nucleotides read TGTGCCAGCAGCAGGGGGACTACGGGCGAGCAGTTCTTC.

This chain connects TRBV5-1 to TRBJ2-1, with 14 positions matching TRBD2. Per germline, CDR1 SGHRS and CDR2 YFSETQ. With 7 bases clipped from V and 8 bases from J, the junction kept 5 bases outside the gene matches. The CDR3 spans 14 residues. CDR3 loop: CASFGLAGGDEQFF. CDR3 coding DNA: TGCGCCAGCTTCGGACTAGCGGGAGGCGATGAGCAGTTCTTC.

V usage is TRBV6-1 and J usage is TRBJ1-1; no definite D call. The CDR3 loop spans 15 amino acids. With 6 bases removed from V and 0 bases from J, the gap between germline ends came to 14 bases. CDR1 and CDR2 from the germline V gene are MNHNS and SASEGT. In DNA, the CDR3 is TGTGCCAGCAGGACCTCGGGGTCCATGAACACTGAAGCTTTCTTT. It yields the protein CASRTSGSMNTEAFF.

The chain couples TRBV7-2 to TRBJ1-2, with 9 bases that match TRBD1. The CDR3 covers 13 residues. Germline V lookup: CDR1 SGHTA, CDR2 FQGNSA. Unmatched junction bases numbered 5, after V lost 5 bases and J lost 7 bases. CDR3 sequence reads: CASSRDREVGYTF. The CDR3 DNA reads TGTGCCAGCAGCCGGGACAGGGAGGTTGGCTACACCTTC. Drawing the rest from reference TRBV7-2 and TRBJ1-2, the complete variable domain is GAGVSQSPSNKVTEKGKDVELRCDPISGHTALYWYRQSLGQGLEFLIYFQGNSAPDKSGLPSDRFSAERTGGSVSTLTIQRTQQEDSAVYLCASSRDREVGYTFGSGTRLTVV.

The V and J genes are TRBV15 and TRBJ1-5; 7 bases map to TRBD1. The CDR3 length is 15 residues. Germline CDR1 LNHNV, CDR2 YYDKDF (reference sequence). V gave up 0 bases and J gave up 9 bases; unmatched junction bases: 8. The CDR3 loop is CATSREYRGTAPQHF. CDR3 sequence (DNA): TGTGCCACCAGCAGAGAATACAGGGGTACGGCGCCCCAGCATTTT. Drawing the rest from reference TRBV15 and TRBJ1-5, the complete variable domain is DAMVIQNPRYQVTQFGKPVTLSCSQTLNHNVMYWYQQKSSQAPKLLFHYYDKDFNNEADTPDNFQSRRPNTSFCFLDIRSPGLGDTAMYLCATSREYRGTAPQHFGDGTRLSIL.

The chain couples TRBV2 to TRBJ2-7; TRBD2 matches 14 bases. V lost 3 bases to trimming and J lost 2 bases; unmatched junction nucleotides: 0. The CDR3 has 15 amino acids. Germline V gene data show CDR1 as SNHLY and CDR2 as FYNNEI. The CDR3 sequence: CASSEGLAGAYEQYF. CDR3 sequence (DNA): TGTGCCAGCAGTGAGGGACTAGCGGGGGCCTACGAGCAGTACTTC.

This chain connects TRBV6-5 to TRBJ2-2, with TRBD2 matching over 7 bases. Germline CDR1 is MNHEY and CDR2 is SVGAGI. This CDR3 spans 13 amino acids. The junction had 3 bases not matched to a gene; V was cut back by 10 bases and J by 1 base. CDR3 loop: CATTGGNTGELFF. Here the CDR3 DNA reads TGTGCCACCACGGGGGGGAACACCGGGGAGCTGTTTTTT.

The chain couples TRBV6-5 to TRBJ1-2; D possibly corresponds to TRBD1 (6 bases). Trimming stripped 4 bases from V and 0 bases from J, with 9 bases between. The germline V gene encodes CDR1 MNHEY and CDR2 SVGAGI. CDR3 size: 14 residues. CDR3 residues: CASSFGQSNYGYTF. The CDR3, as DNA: TGTGCCAGCAGTTTTGGACAGTCTAACTATGGCTACACCTTC.

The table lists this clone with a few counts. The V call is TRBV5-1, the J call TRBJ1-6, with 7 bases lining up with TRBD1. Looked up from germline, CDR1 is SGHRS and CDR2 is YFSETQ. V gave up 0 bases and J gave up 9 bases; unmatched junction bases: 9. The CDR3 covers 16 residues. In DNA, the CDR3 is TGCGCCAGCAGCTTGGAGGGGGCAGGGGGAAGTTCACCCCTCCACTTT. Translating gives CASSLEGAGGSSPLHF.

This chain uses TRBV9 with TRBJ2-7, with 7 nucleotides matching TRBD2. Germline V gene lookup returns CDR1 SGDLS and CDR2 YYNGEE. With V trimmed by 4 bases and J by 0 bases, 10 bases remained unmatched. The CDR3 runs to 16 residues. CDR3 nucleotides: TGTGCCAGCAGCCCCCTGGGAGCGGGGAGCTCCTACGAGCAGTACTTC. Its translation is CASSPLGAGSSYEQYF.

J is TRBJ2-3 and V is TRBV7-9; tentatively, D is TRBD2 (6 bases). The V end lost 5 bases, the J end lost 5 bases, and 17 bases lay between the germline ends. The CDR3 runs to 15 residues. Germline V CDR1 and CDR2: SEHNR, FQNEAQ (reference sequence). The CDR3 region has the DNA TGTGCCAGCAGCCTGCGGGACGGGGGAGGAGATACGCAGTATTTT. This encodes CASSLRDGGGDTQYF. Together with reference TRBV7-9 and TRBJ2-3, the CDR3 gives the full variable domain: DTGVSQNPRHKITKRGQNVTFRCDPISEHNRLYWYRQTLGQGPEFLTYFQNEAQLEKSRLLSDRFSAERPKGSFSTLEIQRTEQGDSAMYLCASSLRDGGGDTQYFGPGTRLTVL.

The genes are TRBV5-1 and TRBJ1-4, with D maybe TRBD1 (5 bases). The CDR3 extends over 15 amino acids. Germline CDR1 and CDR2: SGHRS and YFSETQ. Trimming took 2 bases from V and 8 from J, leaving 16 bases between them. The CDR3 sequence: CASSFGGQGGEKLFF. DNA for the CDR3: TGCGCCAGCAGCTTCGGTGGGCAGGGTGGGGAAAAACTGTTTTTT.

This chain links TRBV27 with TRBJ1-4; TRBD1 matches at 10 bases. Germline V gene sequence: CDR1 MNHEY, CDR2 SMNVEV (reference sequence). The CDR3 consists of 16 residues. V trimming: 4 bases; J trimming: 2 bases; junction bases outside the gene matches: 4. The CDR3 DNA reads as TGTGCCAGCAGTTCGACAGGGGGCAGGACTAATGAAAAACTGTTTTTT. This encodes CASSSTGGRTNEKLFF. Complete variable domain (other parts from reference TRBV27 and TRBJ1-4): EAQVTQNPRYLITVTGKKLTVTCSQNMNHEYMSWYRQDPGLGLRQIYYSMNVEVTDKGDVPEGYKVSRKEKRNFPLILESPSPNQTSLYFCASSSTGGRTNEKLFFGSGTQLSVL.

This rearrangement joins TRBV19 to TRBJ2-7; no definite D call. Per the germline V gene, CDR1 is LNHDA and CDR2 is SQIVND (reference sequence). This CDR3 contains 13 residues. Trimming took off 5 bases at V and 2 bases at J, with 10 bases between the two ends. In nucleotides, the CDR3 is TGTGCCAGTAGTCCGAGAGTCACCTACGAGCAGTACTTC. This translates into CASSPRVTYEQYF. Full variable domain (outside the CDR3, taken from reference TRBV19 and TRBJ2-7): DGGITQSPKYLFRKEGQNVTLSCEQNLNHDAMYWYRQDPGQGLRLIYYSQIVNDFQKGDIAEGYSVSREKKESFPLTVTSAQKNPTAFYLCASSPRVTYEQYFGPGTRLTVT.

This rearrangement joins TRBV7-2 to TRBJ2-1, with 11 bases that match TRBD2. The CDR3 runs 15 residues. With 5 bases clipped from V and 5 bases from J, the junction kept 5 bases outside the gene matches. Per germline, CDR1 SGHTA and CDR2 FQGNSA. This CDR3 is CASSLSGGANNEQFF. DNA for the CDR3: TGTGCCAGCAGCCTTAGCGGGGGGGCAAACAATGAGCAGTTCTTC.

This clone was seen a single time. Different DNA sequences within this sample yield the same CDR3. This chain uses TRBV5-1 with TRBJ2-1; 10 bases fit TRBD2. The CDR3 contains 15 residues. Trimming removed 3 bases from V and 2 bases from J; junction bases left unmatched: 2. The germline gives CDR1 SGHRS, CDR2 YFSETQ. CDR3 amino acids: CASSSGTSAYNEQFF. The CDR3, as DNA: TGCGCCAGCAGCTCCGGGACTAGCGCCTACAATGAGCAGTTCTTC. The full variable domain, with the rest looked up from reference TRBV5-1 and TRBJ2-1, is KAGVTQTPRYLIKTRGQQVTLSCSPISGHRSVSWYQQTPGQGLQFLFEYFSETQRNKGNFPGRFSGRQFSNSRSEMNVSTLELGDSALYLCASSSGTSAYNEQFFGPGTRLTVL.

This CDR3 is CASIPWAEETQYF. Here the CDR3 DNA reads TGTGCCAGCATTCCATGGGCTGAAGAGACCCAGTACTTC. The V call is TRBV27, the J call TRBJ2-5; D unresolved. Germline V gene data show CDR1 as MNHEY and CDR2 as SMNVEV (reference sequence). The CDR3 runs to 13 residues. The ends were cut back, 7 bases at V and 3 bases at J, with 12 bases in the middle.

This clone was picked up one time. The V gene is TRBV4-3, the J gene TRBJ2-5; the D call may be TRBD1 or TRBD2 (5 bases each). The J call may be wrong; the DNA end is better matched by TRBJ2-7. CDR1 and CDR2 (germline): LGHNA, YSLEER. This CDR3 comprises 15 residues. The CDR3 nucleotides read TGCGCCAGCAGCCAAGATAACAGTGGGGGCTACGAGCAGTACTTC. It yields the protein CASSQDNSGGYEQYF.

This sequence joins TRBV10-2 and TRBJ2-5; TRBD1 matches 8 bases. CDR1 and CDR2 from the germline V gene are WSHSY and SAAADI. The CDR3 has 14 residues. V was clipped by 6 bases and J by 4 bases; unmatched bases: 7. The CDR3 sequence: CASRPRGQGETQYF. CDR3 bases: TGCGCCAGCAGGCCCAGGGGGCAGGGAGAGACCCAGTACTTC.

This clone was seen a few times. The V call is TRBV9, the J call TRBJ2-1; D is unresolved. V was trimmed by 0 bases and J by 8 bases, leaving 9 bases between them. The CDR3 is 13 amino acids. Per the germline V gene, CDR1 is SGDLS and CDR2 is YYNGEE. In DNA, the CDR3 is TGTGCCAGCAGCGTAGACGGGTGGGATGAGCAGTTCTTC. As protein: CASSVDGWDEQFF. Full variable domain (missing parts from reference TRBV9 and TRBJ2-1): DSGVTQTPKHLITATGQRVTLRCSPRSGDLSVYWYQQSLDQGLQFLIQYYNGEERAKGNILERFSAQQFPDLHSELNLSSLELGDSALYFCASSVDGWDEQFFGPGTRLTVL.

CDR3 DNA: TGTGCCTGGAGTGGACGGGTAGACACCATATATTTT. Its protein is CAWSGRVDTIYF. J is TRBJ1-3 and V is TRBV30; D gene ambiguous. The CDR3 contains 12 residues. V was shortened by 1 base and J by 8 bases, with 9 bases between the two germline ends. Germline V gene data show CDR1 as GTSNPN and CDR2 as SVGIG (reference sequence).

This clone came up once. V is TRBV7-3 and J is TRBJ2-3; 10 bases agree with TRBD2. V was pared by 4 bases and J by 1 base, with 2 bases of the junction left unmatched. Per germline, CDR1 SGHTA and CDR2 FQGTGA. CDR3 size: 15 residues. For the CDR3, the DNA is TGTGCCAGCAGCTCCGGGACTAGCGGCACAGATACGCAGTATTTT. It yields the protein CASSSGTSGTDTQYF.

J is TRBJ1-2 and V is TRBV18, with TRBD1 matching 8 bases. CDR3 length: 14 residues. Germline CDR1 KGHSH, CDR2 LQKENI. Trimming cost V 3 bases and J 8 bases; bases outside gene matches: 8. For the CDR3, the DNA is TGTGCCAGCTCACCGTTTCTGACAGGGGAAGGCTACACCTTC. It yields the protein CASSPFLTGEGYTF.